This TCR beta chain was sequenced for a study of blood T cell repertoires in COVID-19. Study details: Researchers got acute and convalescent COVID-19 samples from the United States, Italy and Spain.

Germline V gene data show CDR1 as MGHRA and CDR2 as YSYEKL. The ends lost 2 bases at V and 8 bases at J; junction bases unmatched: 13. This CDR3 has 16 amino acids. This clone occurred a few times. Per the original methods: Amplification from reference gene primers served as the basis for estimated nucleated cell counts. Sequencing was performed with immunoSEQ multiplex PCR; in TCRdb, only in-frame clones are kept and a portion is missing. V and J calls and clone size come straight from that table; D and trimming were deduced from the DNA. This table has approximately 80,000 clones, about 90% appearing once.

The origin of this receptor is a woman in her fifties or sixties in a cohort sampled during active COVID-19. The genes are TRBV4-1 and TRBJ1-2; TRBD1 agrees at 8 bases. Input material: peripheral blood. CDR3 sequence (DNA): TGCGCCAGCAGCCAAACCACAGGGGGGGTCCTTCCCGGCTACACCTTC. Translation: CASSQTTGGVLPGYTF.